These 21 T cell receptor beta chains share one sample of origin, sequenced in a study of shared clonotypes between healthy human individuals. TCRdb's table, derived via immunoSEQ multiplex PCR, lists solely in-frame clones and lacks some. This repertoire shows roughly 700,000 clones, under 80% found once; its top ten account for under 2%. Sequencing was performed on memory CD4+ T cells sorted from blood. The subset denotes: CD45RA-negative fraction. Receptors originate from a woman in her twenties or thirties in good health.

V gene TRBV11-2 combines with J gene TRBJ2-2, with TRBD2 identical over 10 bases. CDR3 size: 17 residues. V shed 1 base and J 9 bases; nucleotides not matched to a gene: 11. Looked up from germline, CDR1 is SGHAT and CDR2 is FQNNGV. The CDR3 here is CASSLGVSASGRWELFF. CDR3 coding DNA: TGTGCCAGCAGCTTAGGTGTATCCGCTAGCGGGAGATGGGAGCTGTTTTTT.

The chain links TRBV5-4 to TRBJ2-5, with D tentatively TRBD1 or TRBD2 (5 bases each). The CDR3 runs to 13 residues. The germline V gene has CDR1 SGHNT and CDR2 YYREEE (reference sequence). V was pared by 4 bases and J by 0 bases, with 7 bases between. The CDR3 is CASSGTHQETQYF. CDR3 coding DNA: TGTGCCAGCAGCGGGACCCACCAAGAGACCCAGTACTTC.

The chain has TRBV19 and TRBJ1-2, with 7 nucleotides matching TRBD1. V lost 7 bases and J lost 4; bases outside the gene matches: 6. Germline loops: CDR1 LNHDA, CDR2 SQIVND (reference sequence). There are 13 residues in the CDR3. In DNA, the CDR3 is TGTGCCAGTACAGGACAGGCGATCTATGGCTACACCTTC. Translated, it gives CASTGQAIYGYTF.

The V and J genes are TRBV11-2 and TRBJ1-1; D uncertain. The CDR3 consists of 13 residues. Germline CDR1 SGHAT, CDR2 FQNNGV. The V end was cut by 0 bases, the J end by 8 bases, with 10 bases between. The CDR3, as DNA: TGTGCCAGCAGCTTAGATCGGCTCAGCGAAGCTTTCTTT. Its protein is CASSLDRLSEAFF.

Notes on this clone: With a far larger clone one base away, a read error is the likely cause. Other nucleotide sequences in the sample specify the same CDR3. V is TRBV5-1 and J is TRBJ2-1; the match to TRBD2 covers 8 bases. This CDR3 comprises 15 residues. V shed 0 bases, J shed 2 bases, and the junction held 1 base outside the gene matches. Germline V gene data show CDR1 as SGHRS and CDR2 as YFSETQ. The CDR3 DNA reads TGCGCCAGCAGCTTGGGTAGCGGGGCCTACAATGAGCAGTTCTTC. Translated: CASSLGSGAYNEQFF.

J is TRBJ1-1 and V is TRBV11-2; 7 bases map to TRBD1. The germline CDR1 and CDR2 sequences are SGHAT and FQNNGV. The trim removed 5 bases at V and 3 bases at J, leaving 3 bases unmatched. The CDR3 is 13 residues long. The CDR3 spells CASSTTGDTEAFF. In nucleotides, the CDR3 is TGTGCCAGCAGCACCACAGGGGACACTGAAGCTTTCTTT.

This chain uses TRBV11-2 with TRBJ1-1, with 8 bases that match TRBD1. CDR1 and CDR2 (germline): SGHAT, FQNNGV. The CDR3 spans 15 residues. The ends lost 5 bases at V and 0 bases at J; junction bases unmatched: 5. This chain's CDR3 is CASSPRTGMNTEAFF. Here the CDR3 DNA reads TGTGCCAGCAGCCCGAGGACAGGGATGAACACTGAAGCTTTCTTT.

The genes are TRBV9 and TRBJ2-1, with 8 nucleotides matching TRBD1. After removal of 4 bases from V and 4 bases from J, the junction contained 13 bases not matched to a gene. The CDR3 length is 17 residues. Germline V lookup: CDR1 SGDLS, CDR2 YYNGEE. The CDR3 DNA is TGTGCCAGCAGCCCCCGCTTGACGAGACAGGGGTACAATGAGCAGTTCTTC. This codes for CASSPRLTRQGYNEQFF.

As concerns this clone: A read error may be the cause here, since a much bigger clone is one base away. The V call is TRBV5-6, the J call TRBJ2-7; D uncertain. The germline CDR1 and CDR2 sequences are SGHDT and YYEEEE. CDR3 length equals 12 residues. Trimming removed 3 bases from V and 0 bases from J, with 4 bases in between. The CDR3 reads CASSSSSYEQYF. The DNA for the CDR3 is TGTGCCAGCAGCTCCAGCTCCTACGAGCAGTACTTC.

The rearrangement links TRBV19 to TRBJ2-1; 12 nucleotides align to TRBD2. The junction had 18 bases not matched to a gene; V was cut back by 5 bases and J by 7 bases. The CDR3 length is 19 residues. The germline gives CDR1 LNHDA, CDR2 SQIVND (reference sequence). CDR3 residues: CASSVTSGSTLNLRNEQFF. The DNA of the CDR3 is TGTGCCAGTAGTGTGACTAGCGGGAGTACTCTAAACCTTCGGAATGAGCAGTTCTTC.

The chain links TRBV13 to TRBJ2-2, with 10 bases matching TRBD2. This CDR3 is 20 amino acids long. V lost 1 base to trimming and J lost 0 bases; unmatched junction nucleotides: 11. Germline V gene lookup returns CDR1 PRHDT and CDR2 FYEKMQ (reference sequence). The CDR3 sequence: CASSLASPLAGVPNTGELFF. CDR3 coding DNA: TGTGCCAGCAGCTTAGCCTCACCCCTAGCGGGAGTACCGAACACCGGGGAGCTGTTTTTT.

This chain's CDR3 is CASSPGTSGQTQYF. CDR3 sequence (DNA): TGCGCCAGCAGCCCCGGGACTAGCGGACAGACCCAGTACTTC. V usage is TRBV5-1 and J usage is TRBJ2-5; TRBD2 agrees at 11 bases. V lost 4 bases and J lost 6; bases outside the gene matches: 5. This CDR3 contains 14 residues. CDR1 and CDR2 from the germline V gene are SGHRS and YFSETQ.

This clone has more than one count but fewer than ten. The germline gene is not matched at one end of the junction; a read error may be the cause. V usage is TRBV19 and J usage is TRBJ2-2, with D possibly TRBD1 on 5 matching bases. The CDR3 is 14 residues long. Germline lookup yields CDR1 LNHDA and CDR2 SQIVND (reference sequence). The CDR3 sequence is CASSRQSNSGELFF. The CDR3 bases are TGTGCCAGCAGTAGACAGTCGAACAGCGGGGAGCTGTTTTTT.

CDR3 DNA: TGTGCCAGCAACACAGCGGGGGGAAGGCCAGATACGCAGTATTTT. It yields the protein CASNTAGGRPDTQYF. The chain recombines TRBV9 with TRBJ2-3; 9 positions match TRBD2. CDR3 length: 15 amino acids. V trimming: 6 bases; J trimming: 4 bases; junction bases outside the gene matches: 9. Germline loops: CDR1 SGDLS, CDR2 YYNGEE.

CDR3 DNA: TGTGCCAGCAGCTTATCGGGGGCAGATACGCAGTATTTT. Amino acid sequence: CASSLSGADTQYF. The chain employs TRBV7-2 and TRBJ2-3; tentatively, D is TRBD2 (6 bases). Trimming removed 2 bases from V and 4 bases from J, with 7 bases in between. In germline, CDR1 is SGHTA, CDR2 FQGNSA. CDR3 length equals 13 residues.

The V gene is TRBV5-8, the J gene TRBJ2-7, with D perhaps TRBD1 or TRBD2 (6 bases each). Germline CDR1 SGHTS, CDR2 YDEGEE. The V and J ends lost 5 bases and 6 bases respectively, with 15 bases between them. The CDR3 covers 13 residues. CDR3 protein: CASRRGVLGEQYF. The CDR3 DNA is TGTGCCAGCAGGAGGGGGGTCCTGGGCGAGCAGTACTTC.

V gene TRBV5-1 combines with J gene TRBJ2-2; D remains ambiguous. In germline, CDR1 is SGHRS, CDR2 YFSETQ. Trimming removed 4 bases from V and 0 bases from J, with 7 bases in between. The CDR3 spans 14 residues. The CDR3 spells CASSESPNTGELFF. CDR3 nucleotide sequence: TGCGCCAGCAGCGAGAGCCCGAACACCGGGGAGCTGTTTTTT.

V gene TRBV4-2 combines with J gene TRBJ2-1; TRBD2 aligns across 7 bases. V shed 1 base, J shed 3 bases, and the junction held 12 bases outside the gene matches. The germline V gene encodes CDR1 LGHNA and CDR2 YNFKEQ. This CDR3 spans 18 amino acids. CDR3 sequence: CASSQVGGGAGYYNEQFF. The CDR3 DNA reads TGTGCCAGCAGCCAAGTAGGAGGCGGAGCGGGATACTACAATGAGCAGTTCTTC.

Worth noting for this clone: This could be a read error, since a much larger clone is one nucleotide away. In nucleotides, the CDR3 is TGTGCCAGCAGCTCGACAGGGGATGAGCAGTTCTTC. Translating it yields CASSSTGDEQFF. This sequence joins TRBV7-3 and TRBJ2-1, with 8 positions matching TRBD1. Germline V gives CDR1 SGHTA, CDR2 FQGTGA. The ends lost 4 bases at V and 8 bases at J; junction bases unmatched: 1. The CDR3 has 12 amino acids. Supplemented by reference TRBV7-3 and TRBJ2-1, the full variable domain reads GAGVSQTPSNKVTEKGKYVELRCDPISGHTALYWYRQSLGQGPEFLIYFQGTGAADDSGLPNDRFFAVRPEGSVSTLKIQRTERGDSAVYLCASSSTGDEQFFGPGTRLTVL.

This chain connects TRBV7-9 to TRBJ2-7, with D maybe TRBD1 (5 bases). V lost 2 bases and J 0 bases, leaving 8 bases between the germline ends. Per germline, CDR1 SEHNR and CDR2 FQNEAQ (reference sequence). This CDR3 has 14 residues. The CDR3 coding sequence is TGTGCCAGCAGCTTACCGGACATCTCCTACGAGCAGTACTTC. Translating gives CASSLPDISYEQYF.

The rearrangement links TRBV4-2 to TRBJ2-2; maybe TRBD2 (5 bases). Trimming pared 3 bases from V and 6 bases from J, leaving 11 bases between. The CDR3 extends over 14 amino acids. CDR1 is LGHNA, CDR2 YNFKEQ, per germline. CDR3 residues: CASSQELASGELFF. The CDR3 DNA is TGTGCCAGCAGCCAGGAGCTAGCTTCCGGGGAGCTGTTTTTT.